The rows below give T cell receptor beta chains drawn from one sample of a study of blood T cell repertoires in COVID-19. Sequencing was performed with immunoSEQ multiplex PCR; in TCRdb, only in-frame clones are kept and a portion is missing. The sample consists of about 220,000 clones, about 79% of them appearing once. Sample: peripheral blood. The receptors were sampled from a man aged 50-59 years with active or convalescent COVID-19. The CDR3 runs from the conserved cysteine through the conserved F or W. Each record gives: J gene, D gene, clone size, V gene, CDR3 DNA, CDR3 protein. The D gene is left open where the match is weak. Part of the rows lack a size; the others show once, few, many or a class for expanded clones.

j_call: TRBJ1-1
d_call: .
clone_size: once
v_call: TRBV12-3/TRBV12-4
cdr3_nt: TGTGCCAGCAGTTTTGGCTCGAACACTGAAGCTTTCTTT
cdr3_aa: CASSFGSNTEAFF

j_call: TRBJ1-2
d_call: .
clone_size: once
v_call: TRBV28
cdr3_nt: TGTGCCAGCAGTTCCCCGGGAGTCGTTAATGGCTACACCTTC
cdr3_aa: CASSSPGVVNGYTF

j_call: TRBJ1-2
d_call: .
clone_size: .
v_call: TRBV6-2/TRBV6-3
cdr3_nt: TGTGCCAGCAGTTACGAGGGATCTTATGGCTACACCTTC
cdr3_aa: CASSYEGSYGYTF

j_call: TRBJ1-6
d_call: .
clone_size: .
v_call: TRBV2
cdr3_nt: TGTGCCAGCATCCGACAGTTCGGAGTTAATTCACCCCTCCACTTT
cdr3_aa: CASIRQFGVNSPLHF

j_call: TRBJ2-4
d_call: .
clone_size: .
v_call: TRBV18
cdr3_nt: TGTGCCAGCTCACCGGCAGCGGTGGCCAAAAACATTCAGTACTTC
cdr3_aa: CASSPAAVAKNIQYF

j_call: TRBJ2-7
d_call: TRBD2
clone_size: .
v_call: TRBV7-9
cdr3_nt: TGTGCCAGCAGCTTAGCTAGCGGGACCTACGAGCAGTACTTC
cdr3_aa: CASSLASGTYEQYF

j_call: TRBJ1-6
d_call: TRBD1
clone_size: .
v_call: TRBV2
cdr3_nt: TGTGCCAGCAGTGAAGAGTTTACAGGGGTGGCACCCCTCCACTTT
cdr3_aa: CASSEEFTGVAPLHF

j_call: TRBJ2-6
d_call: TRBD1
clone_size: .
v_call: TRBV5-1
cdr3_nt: TGCGCCAGCAGCTCCCAGGGGGAAGGGGCCAACGTCCTGACTTTC
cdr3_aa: CASSSQGEGANVLTF

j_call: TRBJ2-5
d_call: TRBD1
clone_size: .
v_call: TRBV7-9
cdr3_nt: TGTGCCAGCAGCTTCGGGACAGCGCGAGAGACCCAGTACTTC
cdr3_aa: CASSFGTARETQYF

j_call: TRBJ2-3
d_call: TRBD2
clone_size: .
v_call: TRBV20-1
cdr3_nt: TGCAGTGCTAGTCCTTCTAGCGGGAGTTATAGCACAGATACGCAGTATTTT
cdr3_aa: CSASPSSGSYSTDTQYF

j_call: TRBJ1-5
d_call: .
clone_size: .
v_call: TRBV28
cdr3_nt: TGTGCCAGCAGTCCCCAAAGGAGTTCCCGGCATTTT
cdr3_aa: CASSPQRSSRHF

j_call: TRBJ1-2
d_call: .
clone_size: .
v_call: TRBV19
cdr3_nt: TGTGCCAGTAGTATAGCCTCGGGGAACTATGGCTACACCTTC
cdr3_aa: CASSIASGNYGYTF

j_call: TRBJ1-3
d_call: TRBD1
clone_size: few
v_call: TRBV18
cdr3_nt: TGTGCCAGCTCCCAAGTCCGGGACAGGGGTCATGGAAACACCATATATTTT
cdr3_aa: CASSQVRDRGHGNTIYF

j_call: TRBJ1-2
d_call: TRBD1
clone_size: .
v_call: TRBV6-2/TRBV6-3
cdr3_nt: TGTGCCAGCAGTACCGACAGGGGGCGAGGCTACACCTTC
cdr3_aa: CASSTDRGRGYTF

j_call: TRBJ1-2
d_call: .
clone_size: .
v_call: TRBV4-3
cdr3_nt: TGCGCCAGCAGCCAAGATAAGGGGCAGTCCTATGGCTACACCTTC
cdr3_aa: CASSQDKGQSYGYTF

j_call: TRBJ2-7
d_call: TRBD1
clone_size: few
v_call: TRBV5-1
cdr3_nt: TGCGCCAGCAGTCCCGGGACAGGGGGGTTTGAGCAGTACTTC
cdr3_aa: CASSPGTGGFEQYF

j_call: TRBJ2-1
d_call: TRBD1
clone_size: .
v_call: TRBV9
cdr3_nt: TGTGCCAGCAGCTTTACCGGGACAGGGGGGTACAATGAGCAGTTCTTC
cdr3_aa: CASSFTGTGGYNEQFF

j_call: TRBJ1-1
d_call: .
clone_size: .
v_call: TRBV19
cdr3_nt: TGTGCCAGTAGCGGGGGGCGGGAGGCTTTCTTT
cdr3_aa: CASSGGREAFF

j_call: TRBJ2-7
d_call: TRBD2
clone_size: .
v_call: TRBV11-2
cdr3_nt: TGTGCCAGCAGCTTAAGGAGGTCTAGCGGGAGGGCTAGCTCCTACGAGCAGTACTTC
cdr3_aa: CASSLRRSSGRASSYEQYF

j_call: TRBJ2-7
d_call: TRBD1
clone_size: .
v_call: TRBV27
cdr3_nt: TGTGCCAGCAGTTCACAGGGGAGATGGGACGAGCAGTACTTC
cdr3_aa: CASSSQGRWDEQYF

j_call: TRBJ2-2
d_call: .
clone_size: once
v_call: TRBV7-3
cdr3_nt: TGTGCCAGCAGCTTCACCGGGACATCGAACACCGGGGAGCTGTTTTTT
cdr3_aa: CASSFTGTSNTGELFF

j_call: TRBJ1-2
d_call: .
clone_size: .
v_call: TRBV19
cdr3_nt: TGTGCCAGTAACGCAGGGGTCGACGGCTACACCTTC
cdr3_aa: CASNAGVDGYTF

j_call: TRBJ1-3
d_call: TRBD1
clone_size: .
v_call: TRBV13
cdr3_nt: TGTGCCAGCAGCTTAACCGGGACAGGCCACTCTGGAAACACCATATATTTT
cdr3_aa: CASSLTGTGHSGNTIYF

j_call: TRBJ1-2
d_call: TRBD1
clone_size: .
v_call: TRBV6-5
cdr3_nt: TGTGCCAGCAGTTACGGACAGGGGAGCTATGGCTACACCTTC
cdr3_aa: CASSYGQGSYGYTF

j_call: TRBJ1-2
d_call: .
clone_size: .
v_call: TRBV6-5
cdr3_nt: TGTGCCACGTACCACAGCCTCTATGGCTACACCTTC
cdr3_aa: CATYHSLYGYTF